The 8 T cell receptor beta chains reported below all come from one sample, sequenced in a study of T-cell reconstitution after alpha-beta-depleted transplantation in children (TCRdb year 2016). Library preparation used PCR. The instrument given in TCRdb is Illumina HiSeq 2500. Molecular barcoding was employed in the preparation of TCR libraries, with unique molecular identifiers being used to normalize TCRbeta repertoire quantification. Using fastp at Q25 and MiXCR, TCRdb reprocessed the public reads and kept productive beta chains. Every distinct CDR3 protein forms one entry, paired with its most common genes and DNA. This sample lists about 540,000 distinct CDR3 sequences; about a sixth were detected once. 3.3% of the sample comes from the top ten. Source: PBMCs from the stem cell graft donor, taken from the stem cell graft. All receptors derive from a human donor who donated a stem cell graft to a child with acute lymphoblastic leukemia.

This clonotype has a handful of counts. The V and J genes are TRBV9 and TRBJ2-5, with D hard to call. Per germline, CDR1 SGDLS and CDR2 YYNGEE. Trimming removed 3 bases from V and 1 base from J, with 10 bases in between. This CDR3 contains 14 residues. The CDR3 reads CASSALSTQETQYF. CDR3 nucleotides: TGTGCCAGCAGCGCGCTAAGTACCCAAGAGACCCAGTACTTC.

The chain couples TRBV6-6 to TRBJ2-2; D remains unclear. Germline V gene data show CDR1 as MNHNY and CDR2 as SVGAGI (reference sequence). The CDR3 sequence is 13 residues long. With 8 bases removed from V and 7 bases from J, the gap between germline ends came to 14 bases. This chain's CDR3 is CASGQSGYGELFF. CDR3 nucleotides: TGTGCCAGCGGGCAATCAGGCTACGGGGAGCTGTTTTTT.

V gene TRBV20-1 combines with J gene TRBJ2-7; TRBD1 matches at 9 bases. Germline-derived CDR1 and CDR2 are DFQATT and SNEGSKA (reference sequence). CDR3 length: 14 amino acids. V gave up 8 bases and J gave up 5 bases; unmatched junction bases: 13. DNA of the CDR3: TGCAGTATCCGGAAAGGACAGGGGAGCGACGAGCAGTACTTC. It encodes CSIRKGQGSDEQYF.

The rearrangement uses TRBV20-1 and TRBJ1-2; 8 bases are a match to TRBD1. Germline V CDR1 and CDR2: DFQATT, SNEGSKA (reference sequence). This CDR3 has 14 residues. V shed 1 base and J 4 bases; nucleotides not matched to a gene: 5. In DNA form, the CDR3 reads TGCAGTGCTAGAGTGGACAGGGAGGGCTATGGCTACACCTTC. Its translation is CSARVDREGYGYTF.

This chain links TRBV7-2 with TRBJ2-3; 7 bases are a match to TRBD2. The germline gives CDR1 SGHTA, CDR2 FQGNSA. V shed 4 bases, J shed 9 bases, and the junction held 10 bases outside the gene matches. This CDR3 has 14 amino acids. Here the CDR3 DNA reads TGTGCCAGCAGCTCCGAGACTAGCACCGCGACGCAGTATTTT. Amino acids: CASSSETSTATQYF.

The chain combines TRBV5-1 with TRBJ2-3; TRBD1 is a possible D gene (6 bases). Germline V CDR1 and CDR2: SGHRS, YFSETQ. V dropped 5 bases and J dropped 9 bases, with 19 bases sitting between them. The CDR3 has 14 residues. CDR3 in DNA: TGCGCCAGCAGTGACGAAGGGGGTCTTGGGACGCAGTATTTT. Amino acids: CASSDEGGLGTQYF.

There are a few counts of this clonotype. The CDR3 region is CSAGIVTGLNTEAFF. In DNA, the CDR3 is TGCAGTGCTGGGATTGTGACAGGGTTAAACACTGAAGCTTTCTTT. The V gene is TRBV20-1, the J gene TRBJ1-1; 7 bases map to TRBD1. V was clipped by 5 bases and J by 2 bases; unmatched bases: 11. The length of the CDR3 is 15 residues. Germline V CDR1 and CDR2: DFQATT, SNEGSKA (reference sequence).

This chain joins TRBV21-1 and TRBJ2-7. TRBV21-1 is given as a pseudogene. This CDR3 is built from 13 residues. CDR3 coding DNA: TGTGCCAGCAACTCCGGGACCTCCTACGAGCAGTACTTC. It specifies CASNSGTSYEQYF.